Each of the 9 T cell receptor beta chains below was sequenced from the same sample in a study of cytomegalovirus exposure and HLA in healthy donors. The protocol was immunoSEQ multiplex PCR, while the TCRdb copy is restricted to in-frame clones and leaves out a portion. The table lists roughly 230,000 clones, about nine tenths of them singletons. The specimen was PBMCs. These receptors all come from a young woman in good health and CMV-seronegative.

J is TRBJ2-2 and V is TRBV20-1; no reliable D call. V lost 4 bases, J lost 4 bases, and 4 bases lay in between. This CDR3 comprises 11 residues. Germline V CDR1 and CDR2: DFQATT, SNEGSKA (reference sequence). Here the CDR3 reads CSAISTGELFF. For the CDR3, the DNA is TGCAGTGCTATAAGCACCGGGGAGCTGTTTTTT.

Concerning this clone itself: Other DNA variants within this sample encode the same CDR3. The chain joins TRBV9 to TRBJ2-1, with unresolved D. Germline values: CDR1 SGDLS, CDR2 YYNGEE. The CDR3 contains 14 residues. V was shortened by 0 bases and J by 0 bases, with 4 bases between the two germline ends. The CDR3 bases are TGTGCCAGCAGCGTAGGCGACTCCTACAATGAGCAGTTCTTC. Residues: CASSVGDSYNEQFF.

V usage is TRBV7-9 and J usage is TRBJ2-3, with 10 bases aligning to TRBD2. The CDR3 covers 16 residues. V lost 6 bases, J lost 1 base, and 7 bases stayed unmatched. Germline V gene sequence: CDR1 SEHNR, CDR2 FQNEAQ (reference sequence). The CDR3 coding sequence is TGTGCCAGCAGTCTAGGAGCGGGAGGGCGCACAGATACGCAGTATTTT. Encoded protein: CASSLGAGGRTDTQYF.

CDR3 loop: CASSDSGAGGEEQYF. The CDR3 DNA sequence: TGTGCCAGCAGCGATTCCGGAGCGGGAGGTGAGGAGCAGTACTTC. The V call is TRBV7-8, the J call TRBJ2-7, with 9 bases lining up with TRBD2. Per germline, CDR1 SGHVS and CDR2 FQNEAQ. V dropped 5 bases and J dropped 7; count of bases not matched to a gene: 12. CDR3 length equals 15 residues.

This chain links TRBV5-1 with TRBJ2-7; 10 bases map to TRBD2. The germline V gene encodes CDR1 SGHRS and CDR2 YFSETQ. This CDR3 comprises 17 residues. Losses at the gene ends were 6 bases for V and 5 bases for J; bases not matched to a gene: 17. This CDR3 reads CASNRGGLAGVVNEQYF. CDR3 nucleotides: TGCGCCAGCAACCGAGGGGGGCTAGCGGGAGTCGTAAACGAGCAGTACTTC.

The gene calls are TRBV28 and TRBJ2-7; D ambiguous. Germline CDR1 and CDR2: MDHEN and SYDVKM. V lost 3 bases and J 7 bases, leaving 16 bases between the germline ends. This CDR3 spans 14 amino acids. CDR3 residues: CASSFCELGCEQYF. CDR3 in DNA: TGTGCCAGCAGTTTCTGTGAACTGGGGTGTGAGCAGTACTTC.

This chain uses TRBV7-9 with TRBJ2-5; 7 bases fit TRBD1. The length of the CDR3 is 13 residues. The germline V gene has CDR1 SEHNR and CDR2 FQNEAQ (reference sequence). V lost 5 bases and J lost 7; bases outside the gene matches: 7. The CDR3 DNA follows: TGTGCCAGCAGCCCAGGGACAGAGCGGACCCAGTACTTC. This gives the protein CASSPGTERTQYF. The entire variable domain, with the rest obtained from reference TRBV7-9 and TRBJ2-5, is as follows: DTGVSQNPRHKITKRGQNVTFRCDPISEHNRLYWYRQTLGQGPEFLTYFQNEAQLEKSRLLSDRFSAERPKGSFSTLEIQRTEQGDSAMYLCASSPGTERTQYFGPGTRLLVL.

The chain links TRBV5-1 to TRBJ2-2; 13 bases fit TRBD2. The V gene end was trimmed by 6 bases and the J gene end by 0 bases; junction bases not matched to a gene: 5. In germline, CDR1 is SGHRS, CDR2 YFSETQ. The CDR3 is made up of 17 amino acids. The CDR3 region has the DNA TGCGCCAGCACCTGGACTAGCGGGAGTCCGAACACCGGGGAGCTGTTTTTT. Protein product: CASTWTSGSPNTGELFF.

The chain employs TRBV6-1 and TRBJ1-2; no clear D. CDR1 and CDR2 (germline): MNHNS, SASEGT. V was clipped by 3 bases and J by 2 bases, with 10 bases between them. The CDR3 runs to 14 residues. CDR3 loop: CASSDPGLNYGYTF. CDR3 sequence (DNA): TGTGCCAGCAGTGATCCAGGCCTCAACTATGGCTACACCTTC.